This T cell receptor (beta chain) derives from a study of T cells in Graves' hyperthyroidism and ophthalmopathy. This clonotype was detected ten times or more. Its antigen remains unidentified. General study results and limits: In the blood, most expanded thyroid clonotypes above 0.001 appeared as well.

Calling Graves' hyperthyroidism stable meant ophthalmopathy did not progress within 18 months. Amplification of TCR beta CDR3 regions was performed using RNA transcripts as template. TCR CDR3 regions were first amplified by RT-PCR with HTBI primers. TCRdb processed the multiplex PCR reads anew with MiXCR; each CDR3 protein has one entry. There are around 690,000 distinct CDR3 sequences in the sample; 17% occur only once, and roughly a sixth lies in the top ten. This TCR came from a man in his fifties with Graves' hyperthyroidism. Sequenced sample: blood.

CDR3 DNA: TGTGCCAGCAGCCCTAGGGGTAGTTTGGGCACTGAAGCTTTCTTT. Its protein is CASSPRGSLGTEAFF. This rearrangement joins TRBV11-2 to TRBJ1-1, with TRBD1 as a possible D gene (5 bases). The V gene lost 5 bases and the J gene lost 4 bases, with 17 bases spanning the gap. Germline CDR1 and CDR2: SGHAT and FQNNGV. The CDR3 has 15 amino acids. The whole variable domain, remainder taken from reference TRBV11-2 and TRBJ1-1, is EAGVAQSPRYKIIEKRQSVAFWCNPISGHATLYWYQQILGQGPKLLIQFQNNGVVDDSQLPKDRFSAERLKGVDSTLKIQPAKLEDSAVYLCASSPRGSLGTEAFFGQGTRLTVV.